A selection of T cell receptor beta chains follows, all from one sample in a study of blood T cells in healthy people across ages. TCRdb independently ran MiXCR on the 5' RACE reads; one entry per CDR3 protein. Here the sample spans approximately 2,000,000 distinct CDR3 sequences, about 39% being singletons. The sample consisted of blood. The receptors stem from a human donor in good health. The CDR3 runs from the conserved cysteine through the conserved F or W. A D gene is named only where the DNA matches it firmly. The size of a clone is reported for some rows only, either as once, few or many, or as a class for expanded clones.

D gene,J gene,V gene,clone size,CDR3 protein,CDR3 DNA
.,TRBJ2-1,TRBV7-9,.,CASSLNLGHNEQFF,TGTGCCAGCAGCTTAAACCTGGGGCACAATGAGCAGTTCTTC
TRBD1,TRBJ2-1,TRBV3-1,.,CASRGDRSSYNEQFF,TGTGCCAGCAGAGGGGACAGGAGTTCCTACAATGAGCAGTTCTTC
.,TRBJ1-2,TRBV2,.,CASKRGTSYTF,TGTGCCAGCAAACGGGGTACGAGCTACACCTTC
.,TRBJ2-7,TRBV6-5,few,CASRPTFNRDEQYF,TGTGCCAGCAGACCTACCTTTAACAGGGACGAGCAGTACTTC
.,TRBJ2-7,TRBV3-1,few,CASSPSTREQYF,TGTGCCAGCAGCCCCTCCACTCGCGAGCAGTACTTC
TRBD1,TRBJ2-5,TRBV7-9,.,CASSPRTGGLWETQYF,TGTGCCAGCAGCCCCCGGACAGGGGGCCTGTGGGAGACCCAGTACTTC
.,TRBJ2-7,TRBV29-1,.,CSVGGPRDYEQYF,TGCAGCGTCGGGGGGCCACGGGATTACGAGCAGTACTTC
TRBD2,TRBJ2-1,TRBV6-1,.,CASSAAGGSSYNEQFF,TGTGCCAGCAGTGCAGCGGGGGGGAGCTCCTACAATGAGCAGTTCTTC
TRBD1,TRBJ1-1,TRBV29-1,few,CSVRGTGMNTEAFF,TGCAGCGTGAGAGGGACAGGAATGAACACTGAAGCTTTCTTT
.,TRBJ1-1,TRBV4-3,.,CASSQYPGMNTEAFF,TGCGCCAGCAGCCAATACCCAGGGATGAACACTGAAGCTTTCTTT
.,TRBJ2-7,TRBV7-9,few,CASSREGRYEQYF,TGTGCCAGCAGCCGAGAGGGCAGATACGAGCAGTACTTC
.,TRBJ2-7,TRBV6-2/TRBV6-3,.,CASSYDGHWGDEQYF,TGTGCCAGCAGTTACGATGGGCATTGGGGGGACGAGCAGTACTTC
.,TRBJ2-6,TRBV7-3,few,CASSLGWGTGANVLTF,TGTGCCAGCAGCTTAGGTTGGGGAACTGGGGCCAACGTCCTGACTTTC
TRBD2,TRBJ2-2,TRBV28,.,CASRGQGGTGELFF,TGTGCCAGCAGGGGGCAGGGAGGGACCGGGGAGCTGTTTTTT
.,TRBJ2-7,TRBV6-5,.,CASSYSRSSSYEQYF,TGTGCCAGCAGTTACTCCCGGTCTAGCTCCTACGAGCAGTACTTC